The clone carrying this T cell receptor (beta chain) showed up just once. Trimming at V came to 7 bases and at J to 0 bases, leaving 9 bases not matched to a gene. Germline-derived CDR1 and CDR2 are LNHDA and SQIVND (reference sequence). CDR3 length equals 15 residues. The sample belongs to a study of blood T cell repertoires in COVID-19. About the study: Specimens from acute and convalescent COVID-19 originated in the United States, Italy and Spain. The cDNA or gDNA used as material had been derived from T cells, B-cell-depleted T cells, or PBMCs.

Source study methods: Amplified reference gene primers provided the basis for estimating nucleated cell counts. Clones were sequenced by immunoSEQ multiplex PCR, and TCRdb holds only the in-frame ones, with some missing. V and J calls and clone size are as listed in that table; D and trimming were resolved from the DNA. The sample has 65,000 to 85,000 clones, roughly 90% seen once. Sequencing input: peripheral blood. The clonotype was recovered from a human donor in a cohort sampled during active COVID-19. The J gene is TRBJ2-7, the V gene TRBV19; 7 nucleotides align to TRBD1. CDR3 nucleotide sequence: TGTGCCAGTACCGGGACAGCCCAGAGCTCCTACGAGCAGTACTTC. Translating gives CASTGTAQSSYEQYF. Supplemented by reference TRBV19 and TRBJ2-7, the full variable domain reads DGGITQSPKYLFRKEGQNVTLSCEQNLNHDAMYWYRQDPGQGLRLIYYSQIVNDFQKGDIAEGYSVSREKKESFPLTVTSAQKNPTAFYLCASTGTAQSSYEQYFGPGTRLTVT.